A single sample is the source of the 27 T cell receptor beta chains below, sequenced in a study of blood T cell repertoires in COVID-19. Clones were sequenced by immunoSEQ multiplex PCR, and TCRdb holds only the in-frame ones, with some missing. Of around 250,000 clones listed, around 84% are singletons. The sequenced material came from PBMCs or T cells enriched from blood (not recorded which). The receptors originated from a man aged 18 to 30 who had recovered from COVID-19.

J is TRBJ2-3 and V is TRBV15; 9 bases are a match to TRBD2. CDR1 is LNHNV and CDR2 is YYDKDF in the germline V gene (reference sequence). The trim removed 5 bases at V and 1 base at J, leaving 7 bases unmatched. The CDR3 is 16 amino acids. CDR3 amino acids: CATSGGRTSGTDTQYF. The CDR3 DNA reads as TGTGCCACCAGCGGAGGGCGGACTAGCGGCACAGATACGCAGTATTTT.

The V gene is TRBV18, the J gene TRBJ2-2, with D uncertain. Trimming stripped 6 bases from V and 0 bases from J, with 14 bases between. Germline V gene data show CDR1 as KGHSH and CDR2 as LQKENI. This CDR3 region has 16 residues. The CDR3 sequence: CASSTFGPPNTGELFF. CDR3 DNA sequence: TGTGCCAGCTCCACTTTTGGGCCTCCGAACACCGGGGAGCTGTTTTTT.

The rearrangement links TRBV7-2 to TRBJ2-7; 11 positions agree with TRBD2. The V gene end was trimmed by 2 bases and the J gene end by 4 bases; junction bases not matched to a gene: 7. This CDR3 has 16 residues. Germline V gene lookup returns CDR1 SGHTA and CDR2 FQGNSA. Here the CDR3 DNA reads TGTGCCAGCAGCTTAACAACTAGCGGGAGTAGGTACGAGCAGTACTTC. Translated: CASSLTTSGSRYEQYF. Based on the CDR3 plus reference TRBV7-2 and TRBJ2-7, the full variable domain is GAGVSQSPSNKVTEKGKDVELRCDPISGHTALYWYRQSLGQGLEFLIYFQGNSAPDKSGLPSDRFSAERTGGSVSTLTIQRTQQEDSAVYLCASSLTTSGSRYEQYFGPGTRLTVT.

The J gene is TRBJ2-2, the V gene TRBV5-8, with 9 bases fitting TRBD1. Germline values: CDR1 SGHTS, CDR2 YDEGEE. J lost 2 bases, V lost 5 bases, and 7 bases had no gene match. CDR3 length equals 16 residues. The CDR3, as DNA: TGTGCCAGCAGAGGACAGGGGACCTTAAACACCGGGGAGCTGTTTTTT. The encoded protein is CASRGQGTLNTGELFF.

The genes are TRBV24-1 and TRBJ1-4, with D tentatively TRBD1 (6 bases). CDR3 length: 13 residues. CDR1 is KGHDR and CDR2 is SFDVKD in the germline V gene. Trimming removed 7 bases from V and 4 bases from J, with 9 bases in between. The CDR3 sequence: CATREGGNEKLFF. Here the CDR3 DNA reads TGTGCCACCAGAGAAGGGGGTAATGAAAAACTGTTTTTT.

This chain uses TRBV4-1 with TRBJ2-3, with TRBD2 matching over 8 bases. This CDR3 spans 15 amino acids. J gave up 6 bases and V 4 bases, and 9 bases lay outside the gene matches. Per germline, CDR1 MGHRA and CDR2 YSYEKL. CDR3 sequence reads: CASSLLLAALDTQYF. CDR3 nucleotide sequence: TGCGCCAGCAGCCTCTTACTAGCGGCACTTGATACGCAGTATTTT.

V is TRBV11-3 and J is TRBJ1-1; D is possibly TRBD1 (5 bases). Looked up from germline, CDR1 is SGHNT and CDR2 is YENEEA. This CDR3 has 15 amino acids. The V end was cut by 4 bases, the J end by 0 bases, with 12 bases between. The CDR3 here is CASSSFGGLNTEAFF. For the CDR3, the DNA is TGTGCCAGCAGCTCCTTCGGGGGTTTGAACACTGAAGCTTTCTTT.

The rearrangement links TRBV29-1 to TRBJ2-7; 7 bases match TRBD1. CDR3 size: 12 residues. V shed 7 bases, J shed 4 bases, and the junction held 7 bases outside the gene matches. Germline CDR1 SQVTM, CDR2 ANQGSEA. CDR3 nucleotide sequence: TGCAGCGGATCCGGGACAGCATACGAGCAGTACTTC. Translation gives CSGSGTAYEQYF.

The rearrangement uses TRBV16 and TRBJ1-5; the D is unclear. V was pared by 4 bases and J by 5 bases, with 12 bases between. Germline loops: CDR1 KGHSY, CDR2 FQNENV. CDR3 length equals 14 residues. The CDR3 sequence: CASSRLGGDQPQHF. In nucleotides, the CDR3 is TGTGCCAGCAGCCGCCTGGGCGGGGATCAGCCCCAGCATTTT.

This rearrangement joins TRBV28 to TRBJ2-3; 11 bases fit TRBD2. The germline CDR1 and CDR2 sequences are MDHEN and SYDVKM. CDR3 length: 16 residues. J was trimmed by 2 bases and V by 5 bases; bases with no gene match: 6. The CDR3 region is CASSTIAGGATDTQYF. CDR3 sequence (DNA): TGTGCCAGCAGTACAATAGCGGGGGGGGCCACAGATACGCAGTATTTT.

This chain uses TRBV28 with TRBJ2-3, with 7 bases fitting TRBD1. The junction had 12 bases not matched to a gene; V was cut back by 3 bases and J by 3 bases. The V gene's germline CDR1 is MDHEN and CDR2 SYDVKM. The CDR3 loop spans 17 amino acids. CDR3 sequence reads: CASSFPPGQLKTDTQYF. The CDR3 DNA reads as TGTGCCAGCAGTTTTCCCCCGGGACAGCTAAAAACAGATACGCAGTATTTT.

V and J are TRBV5-1 and TRBJ2-2, with D unclear. This CDR3 has 16 residues. Looked up from germline, CDR1 is SGHRS and CDR2 is YFSETQ. With 0 bases removed from V and 0 bases from J, the gap between germline ends came to 9 bases. DNA for the CDR3: TGCGCCAGCAGCTTGGTGGGCAGCCCGAACACCGGGGAGCTGTTTTTT. As protein: CASSLVGSPNTGELFF.

This clone was seen a single time. The chain carries TRBV2 and TRBJ1-1; D perhaps matches TRBD1 (6 bases). The CDR3 runs 15 residues. From germline, CDR1 is SNHLY and CDR2 FYNNEI. V was clipped by 8 bases and J by 4 bases, with 20 bases between them. CDR3 amino acids: CASEFVQGPTTEAFF. DNA for the CDR3: TGTGCCAGCGAATTCGTACAGGGCCCTACCACTGAAGCTTTCTTT.

This clone has only one observation. The rearrangement links TRBV3-1 (or the pseudogene TRBV3-2) to TRBJ2-3, with 8 nucleotides matching TRBD2. The CDR3 covers 17 residues. The ends lost 4 bases at V and 2 bases at J; junction bases unmatched: 11. Germline V gene data show CDR1 as LGHDT and CDR2 as YNNKEL (reference sequence). CDR3 amino acids: CASSPKVASGSTDTQYF. The CDR3 region has the DNA TGTGCCAGCAGCCCTAAGGTGGCTAGCGGGTCCACAGATACGCAGTATTTT.

This clone was seen a handful of times. This chain links TRBV2 with TRBJ1-1; tentative D call: TRBD1 (5 bases). This CDR3 has 14 residues. The V end lost 8 bases, the J end lost 3 bases, and 16 bases lay between the germline ends. Germline CDR1 is SNHLY and CDR2 is FYNNEI. CDR3 sequence (DNA): TGTGCCAGCGACGGGGGTCGTAGGGACACTGAAGCTTTCTTT. It is translated as CASDGGRRDTEAFF.

This clone was detected a few times. The J gene is TRBJ2-7, the V gene TRBV4-2; D is unclear. Trimming shortened V by 0 bases and J by 1 base, and 7 bases separated the two germline ends. Germline V gives CDR1 LGHNA, CDR2 YNFKEQ. The CDR3 is 14 amino acids. The CDR3 bases are TGTGCCAGCAGCCAAGATCTTCTATCCTACGAGCAGTACTTC. Translating it yields CASSQDLLSYEQYF.

This chain joins TRBV2 and TRBJ1-1; possibly TRBD1 for D (6 bases). The germline V gene encodes CDR1 SNHLY and CDR2 FYNNEI. Deletions cut 5 bases from V and 0 bases from J, with 13 bases between. The CDR3 sequence is 15 residues long. The CDR3 region is CASSYKQGLNTEAFF. In DNA form, the CDR3 reads TGTGCCAGCAGTTATAAACAGGGATTGAACACTGAAGCTTTCTTT.

This clone was seen only a few times. The genes are TRBV9 and TRBJ2-5; maybe TRBD2 (6 bases). Deletions cut 4 bases from V and 5 bases from J, with 21 bases between. The CDR3 has 16 amino acids. Germline lookup yields CDR1 SGDLS and CDR2 YYNGEE. The CDR3 DNA follows: TGTGCCAGCAGCCCCCGAGAGGAGGGATTCGGTGAGACCCAGTACTTC. Translating gives CASSPREEGFGETQYF.

This sequence joins TRBV12-3 or TRBV12-4 and TRBJ1-2; D is ambiguous. The CDR3 totals 12 residues. The V gene lost 3 bases and the J gene lost 2 bases, with 4 bases spanning the gap. CDR3 nucleotides: TGTGCCAGCAGTTTCCCAAACTATGGCTACACCTTC. Protein sequence: CASSFPNYGYTF.

The chain carries TRBV19 and TRBJ2-1; a weak D match, TRBD1 (6 bases). CDR1 is LNHDA and CDR2 is SQIVND in the germline V gene (reference sequence). The V end was cut by 4 bases, the J end by 4 bases, with 11 bases between. This CDR3 contains 14 residues. This chain's CDR3 is CASSRGQLYNEQFF. DNA of the CDR3: TGTGCCAGTAGTAGAGGACAGCTATACAATGAGCAGTTCTTC.

The chain carries TRBV5-1 and TRBJ1-1; 8 bases agree with TRBD1. The CDR3 is 15 amino acids. CDR1 and CDR2 (germline): SGHRS, YFSETQ. Trimming removed 2 bases from V and 5 bases from J; junction bases left unmatched: 8. The CDR3 DNA is TGCGCCAGCAGCTTAACCAGGACAGGGAGGACTGAAGCTTTCTTT. Its translation is CASSLTRTGRTEAFF.

V and J are TRBV28 and TRBJ1-2; perhaps TRBD1 as D (6 bases). In germline, CDR1 is MDHEN, CDR2 SYDVKM. The CDR3 totals 12 residues. The ends were cut back, 6 bases at V and 4 bases at J, with 9 bases in the middle. This CDR3 is CASSGQSYGYTF. CDR3 in DNA: TGTGCCAGCAGCGGACAGTCCTATGGCTACACCTTC.

This chain links TRBV19 with TRBJ2-1, with 7 positions matching TRBD1. CDR3 length: 14 amino acids. V dropped 2 bases and J dropped 8; count of bases not matched to a gene: 6. Germline CDR1 LNHDA, CDR2 SQIVND (reference sequence). The CDR3: CASSIFRGLDEQFF. CDR3 DNA sequence: TGTGCCAGTAGTATATTCAGGGGGTTGGATGAGCAGTTCTTC.

V is TRBV3-1 (or the pseudogene TRBV3-2) and J is TRBJ2-1; the match to TRBD1 covers 7 bases. V lost 0 bases to trimming and J lost 5 bases; unmatched junction nucleotides: 10. CDR1 is LGHDT and CDR2 is YNNKEL in the germline V gene (reference sequence). The CDR3 totals 17 residues. In DNA, the CDR3 is TGTGCCAGCAGCCAAGATCTACGGCAGGGGGTAAACAATGAGCAGTTCTTC. Its protein is CASSQDLRQGVNNEQFF.

The gene calls are TRBV28 and TRBJ2-7; 8 nucleotides match TRBD2. The CDR3 spans 14 residues. V shed 6 bases and J 2 bases; nucleotides not matched to a gene: 6. In germline, CDR1 is MDHEN, CDR2 SYDVKM. The CDR3 protein is CASSTSGGAYEQYF. CDR3 coding DNA: TGTGCCAGCAGCACGAGCGGGGGAGCCTACGAGCAGTACTTC.

The count of this clone is one. V is TRBV11-2 and J is TRBJ2-1, with D possibly TRBD2 on 6 matching bases. Trimming stripped 2 bases from V and 3 bases from J, with 8 bases between. Germline CDR1 SGHAT, CDR2 FQNNGV. The CDR3 covers 14 residues. This CDR3 reads CASSLISGYNEQFF. The CDR3 nucleotides are TGTGCCAGCAGCTTAATTAGCGGCTACAATGAGCAGTTCTTC.

This chain connects TRBV6-1 to TRBJ1-5, with D perhaps matching TRBD1 (6 bases). This CDR3 region has 18 residues. V was shortened by 0 bases and J by 1 base, with 16 bases between the two germline ends. Germline CDR1 is MNHNS and CDR2 is SASEGT. The CDR3 DNA follows: TGTGCCAGCAGTGAAGCTGGTAGAGGCAGGGGAAGCAATCAGCCCCAGCATTTT. Its translation is CASSEAGRGRGSNQPQHF.